A single sample is the source of the 13 T cell receptor beta chains below, sequenced in a study of Graves' ophthalmopathy and Graves' hyperthyroidism (dated by TCRdb to the late 2010s). The listed sequencing device is Illumina HiSeq 2000. TCR beta CDR3 regions were amplified from RNA transcripts for repertoire sequencing. The first round of RT-PCR was done with HTBI primers and the Qiagen OneStep RT-PCR kit, and was followed by a second round of multiplex PCR, then size selection and purification. TCRdb ran its own pipeline on the public reads, namely fastp trimming at Q25 and MiXCR clone calling, and kept in-frame beta chains. Each entry is one CDR3 protein sequence, shown with its most common DNA and genes. The sample yields around 660,000 distinct CDR3 sequences; 35% to 50% were counted once. Jointly, the top ten make up more than 2.5% of the sample. The sequencing input was peripheral blood. These receptors all stem from an adult man with Graves' ophthalmopathy.

This clonotype turned up a few times. The chain is built from TRBV12-5 and TRBJ1-6; the D is unclear. V was pared by 2 bases and J by 4 bases, with 6 bases between. CDR1 is LGHNT and CDR2 is FRNRAP in the germline V gene. CDR3 size: 14 residues. Written as DNA, the CDR3 is TGTGCTAGTGGTTTGCACACATATAATTCACCCCTCCACTTT. This gives the protein CASGLHTYNSPLHF.

This rearrangement joins TRBV7-9 to TRBJ1-1; D might be TRBD1 (5 bases). Germline V CDR1 and CDR2: SEHNR, FQNEAQ (reference sequence). The ends were cut back, 5 bases at V and 8 bases at J, with 18 bases in the middle. The CDR3 totals 14 residues. The CDR3 DNA sequence: TGTGCCAGCAGCCTCGAGACAGCCACAACCGAAGCTTTCTTT. Amino acids: CASSLETATTEAFF.

With respect to this clonotype: The junction does not match germline at one end; this may be a read error. The chain carries TRBV10-3 and TRBJ2-7; D might be TRBD2 (6 bases). Germline V CDR1 and CDR2: ENHRY, SYGVKD. The CDR3 runs to 19 residues. CDR3 DNA: TGTGCCAGCAGTGAAATTAGCTGGAGTAGAGAGGGACTGTACTCCGAGCAGTACTTC. Amino acids: CASSEISWSREGLYSEQYF.

This chain connects TRBV10-3 to TRBJ1-5, with 8 bases matching TRBD1. CDR1 is ENHRY, CDR2 SYGVKD, per germline. The trim removed 4 bases at V and 3 bases at J, leaving 11 bases unmatched. CDR3 size: 17 residues. The CDR3 sequence: CAISATQGVQNNQPQHF. Here the CDR3 DNA reads TGTGCCATCAGTGCAACACAGGGGGTTCAGAACAATCAGCCCCAGCATTTT.

This clonotype was recorded many times. V usage is TRBV2 and J usage is TRBJ1-1; 9 positions match TRBD1. The CDR3 is 14 residues long. Germline CDR1 SNHLY, CDR2 FYNNEI. With V trimmed by 7 bases and J by 6 bases, 9 bases remained unmatched. The DNA for the CDR3 is TGTGCCAGCACCTCCCGGGACAGGGTCCCTGAAGCTTTCTTT. It is translated as CASTSRDRVPEAFF.

Comment on this clonotype: It may be a read error: a sequence one base away is much more abundant. The chain combines TRBV9 with TRBJ1-4; TRBD1 aligns across 8 bases. This CDR3 is 14 amino acids long. Germline assignment: CDR1 SGDLS and CDR2 YYNGEE. V shed 4 bases and J 5 bases; nucleotides not matched to a gene: 4. The CDR3 reads CASSKPGGNEKLFF. In DNA form, the CDR3 reads TGTGCCAGCAGCAAACCAGGGGGCAATGAAAAACTGTTTTTT.

The chain recombines TRBV24-1 with TRBJ2-1, with a weak D call TRBD1 (6 bases). The CDR3 covers 15 residues. With 3 bases removed from V and 3 bases from J, the gap between germline ends came to 11 bases. Germline assignment: CDR1 KGHDR and CDR2 SFDVKD. The CDR3 region is CATSDNRESYNEQFF. CDR3 DNA sequence: TGTGCCACCAGTGATAACAGGGAGAGCTACAATGAGCAGTTCTTC.

The chain has TRBV12-3 or TRBV12-4 and TRBJ1-2; a possible D gene is TRBD1 (5 bases). The length of the CDR3 is 17 residues. Trimming took 3 bases from V and 4 from J, leaving 21 bases between them. CDR3 sequence reads: CASSFHTGERPIYGYTF. DNA for the CDR3: TGTGCCAGCAGTTTTCATACAGGCGAACGCCCGATCTATGGCTACACCTTC.

This clonotype has at least ten counts. This chain connects TRBV6-5 to TRBJ2-5; possibly TRBD1 or TRBD2 for D (5 bases each). Trimming took off 8 bases at V and 4 bases at J, with 14 bases between the two ends. The CDR3 has 13 residues. In germline, CDR1 is MNHEY, CDR2 SVGAGI. The CDR3 spells CASRDVLGETQYF. The CDR3 region has the DNA TGTGCCAGCCGGGACGTACTAGGAGAGACCCAGTACTTC.

Many counts were recorded for this clonotype. The V and J genes are TRBV10-3 and TRBJ2-2, with a possible D match to TRBD1 (6 bases). This CDR3 has 15 residues. Per the germline V gene, CDR1 is ENHRY and CDR2 is SYGVKD. Trimming took 8 bases from V and 0 from J, leaving 13 bases between them. CDR3 coding DNA: TGTGCCATCGGGGGCTCGGTAACGAACACCGGGGAGCTGTTTTTT. It codes for CAIGGSVTNTGELFF.

This chain joins TRBV25-1 and TRBJ2-6; D might be TRBD1 (6 bases). This CDR3 has 18 amino acids. Trimming took 8 bases from V and 4 from J, leaving 24 bases between them. Germline CDR1 MGHDK, CDR2 SYGVNS. CDR3 in amino acids: CASAANQGLGAGANVLTF. The CDR3 DNA reads TGTGCCAGCGCAGCTAATCAGGGATTGGGGGCCGGGGCCAACGTCCTGACTTTC.

V usage is TRBV25-1 and J usage is TRBJ1-1, with 10 bases lining up with TRBD1. The CDR3 extends over 18 amino acids. J was trimmed by 0 bases and V by 6 bases; bases with no gene match: 13. The germline V gene has CDR1 MGHDK and CDR2 SYGVNS. The CDR3 loop is CASSHLTGTGELNTEAFF. The CDR3 DNA follows: TGTGCCAGCAGCCACCTAACCGGGACAGGGGAATTGAACACTGAAGCTTTCTTT.

The sample holds a few counts of this clonotype. This chain uses TRBV12-3 or TRBV12-4 with TRBJ1-2, with a possible D match to TRBD1 (6 bases). This CDR3 contains 17 residues. V was trimmed by 5 bases and J by 0 bases, leaving 19 bases between them. In DNA, the CDR3 is TGTGCCAGCAGTCCGACCTTGGGGGACACAACTAACTATGGCTACACCTTC. It encodes CASSPTLGDTTNYGYTF.